This is a list of T cell receptor beta chains from one sample in a study of blood T cell dynamics during melanoma immunotherapy. Profiled with immunoSEQ multiplex PCR; TCRdb holds only in-frame clones, not every one. This table has over 20,000 clones, around 92% appearing once. Sequences were derived from blood, sampled from a patient treated with checkpoint blockade. Source of these receptors: a human donor with melanoma. Both conserved end residues are part of each CDR3. Fields, in order: CDR3 length, D gene, V gene, J gene, clone size, CDR3 protein, CDR3 DNA. The D gene is left open where the match is weak. Expanded clones are given a class, and other clones once, few, many or no size at all.

>13|NA|TRBV18|TRBJ2-5|NA
CASSPQYQETQYF
TGTGCCAGCTCACCACAGTACCAAGAGACCCAGTACTTC
>15|TRBD1|TRBV18|TRBJ2-7|NA
CASSQPGQGSYEQYF
TGTGCCAGCTCACAACCGGGACAGGGCTCCTACGAGCAGTACTTC
>14|TRBD1|TRBV11-2|TRBJ2-1|NA
CASSLDGQGREQFF
TGTGCCAGCAGCTTAGACGGACAGGGAAGGGAGCAGTTCTTC
>15|TRBD1|TRBV14|TRBJ2-7|NA
CASSQGQGVTYEQYF
TGTGCCAGCAGCCAAGGACAGGGGGTTACCTACGAGCAGTACTTC
>14|TRBD2|TRBV11-3|TRBJ2-7|NA
CASSSRTSGYEQYF
TGTGCCAGCAGCTCCCGGACTAGCGGCTACGAGCAGTACTTC
>15|TRBD1|TRBV5-4|TRBJ2-5|NA
CASSRRTGAQETQYF
TGTGCCAGCAGCAGACGGACAGGCGCCCAAGAGACCCAGTACTTC
>13|NA|TRBV5-1|TRBJ1-2|NA
CASSLGKNYGYTF
TGCGCCAGCAGCTTGGGCAAGAACTATGGCTACACCTTC
>14|NA|TRBV7-9|TRBJ1-1|NA
CASSSLGAHTEAFF
TGTGCCAGCAGCTCACTTGGAGCGCACACTGAAGCTTTCTTT
>14|NA|TRBV19|TRBJ1-2|NA
CASTPPPPLGGYTF
TGTGCCAGTACCCCGCCTCCTCCCCTTGGAGGCTACACCTTC
>16|NA|TRBV7-3|TRBJ1-5|once
CASSLTLRVGNQPQHF
TGTGCCAGCAGCTTAACCCTAAGGGTCGGCAATCAGCCCCAGCATTTT
>18|TRBD1|TRBV4-1|TRBJ1-4|NA
CASSHHGQGSTTNEKLFF
TGCGCCAGCAGCCATCACGGACAGGGAAGTACGACTAATGAAAAACTGTTTTTT
>12|NA|TRBV7-9|TRBJ2-7|NA
CASSQGRNEQYF
TGTGCCAGCAGCCAGGGTCGGAACGAGCAGTACTTC
>15|NA|TRBV18|TRBJ1-1|NA
CASSPQQGKNTEAFF
TGTGCCAGCTCACCACAACAGGGCAAGAACACTGAAGCTTTCTTT